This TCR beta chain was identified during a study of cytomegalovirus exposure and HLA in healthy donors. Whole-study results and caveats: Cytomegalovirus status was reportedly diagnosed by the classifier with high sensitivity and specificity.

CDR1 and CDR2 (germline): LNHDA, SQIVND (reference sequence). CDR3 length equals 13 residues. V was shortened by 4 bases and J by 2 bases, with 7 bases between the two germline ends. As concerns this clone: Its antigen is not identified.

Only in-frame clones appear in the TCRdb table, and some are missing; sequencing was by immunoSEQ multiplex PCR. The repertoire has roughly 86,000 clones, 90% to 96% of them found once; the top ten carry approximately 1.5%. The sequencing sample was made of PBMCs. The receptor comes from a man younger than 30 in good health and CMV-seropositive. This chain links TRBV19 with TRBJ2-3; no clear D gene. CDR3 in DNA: TGTGCCAGTAGTAGTTCAGTCACAGATACGCAGTATTTT. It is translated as CASSSSVTDTQYF.